The TCR beta chain described here comes from a study of T cell responses to AZD1222 COVID-19 vaccine. Findings and caveats of the study: Spike-specific TCR breadth and depth grew following two AZD1222 doses. White British donors predominated, females outnumbered males, and clonal diversity was possibly underestimated.

Note on this clone: The antigen is unknown.

Data came from immunoSEQ multiplex PCR; TCRdb stores just in-frame clones and leaves some out. Seen here are 150,000 to 200,000 clones, around 87% observed once, and the top ten hold less than 3%. Germline loops: CDR1 MNHEY, CDR2 SMNVEV (reference sequence). CDR3 length equals 14 residues. J lost 4 bases, V lost 4 bases, and 5 bases had no gene match. The chain recombines TRBV27 with TRBJ1-2; 8 bases fit TRBD1. The sequenced sample was peripheral blood, obtained on day 0 of MenACWY control vaccination. This TCR was sampled from an adult in good health. This CDR3 is CASSSGQGIYGYTF. Here the CDR3 DNA reads TGTGCCAGCAGTTCCGGACAGGGAATCTATGGCTACACCTTC.